This paragraph covers one TCR beta chain sequence. Its antigen is not known. The CDR3 sequence is 15 residues long. V dropped 2 bases and J dropped 6; count of bases not matched to a gene: 3. The germline V gene has CDR1 MNHNS and CDR2 SASEGT. The data were taken from a study of cytomegalovirus exposure and HLA in healthy donors. Study-level background: The use of the same platform for the 95 to 150 validation repertoires and the approximately 730 first-cohort repertoires was reported by a later analysis. General observations from the study: TCR sequences were mostly rare, though some public TCRs occurred in many donors. Researchers catalogued over 150 TCR beta chains as cytomegalovirus-associated. In the 130 or so validation repertoires, a later analysis found that first-cohort TCR clusters tended to co-occur.

Assay used: immunoSEQ multiplex PCR; TCRdb lists only in-frame clones, some missing. The sample has 65,000 to 95,000 clones, 80% to 95% seen once. The sequencing sample was made of PBMCs. This sequence was found in a woman younger than 45 in good health and CMV-seronegative. The V call is TRBV6-1, the J call TRBJ1-6, with TRBD1 matching over 8 bases. The chain's CDR3 is CASSEQGAINSPLHF. The CDR3, as DNA: TGTGCCAGCAGTGAACAGGGGGCGATTAATTCACCCCTCCACTTT.